One and the same sample provided the 9 T cell receptor beta chains below, sequenced in a study of blood T cell repertoires in COVID-19. Assay: immunoSEQ multiplex PCR; the TCRdb copy retains only in-frame clones and omits some. The table lists 95,000 to 150,000 clones, over 75% of them singletons. Sequenced: peripheral blood. The receptors derive from a man in his fifties or sixties with acute or convalescent COVID-19.

The chain is built from TRBV19 and TRBJ1-4; the D gene is possibly TRBD1 (5 bases). This CDR3 contains 14 residues. V gave up 3 bases and J gave up 8 bases, with 13 bases separating them. Per germline, CDR1 LNHDA and CDR2 SQIVND (reference sequence). This CDR3 is CASSMAGGVEKLFF. The CDR3 DNA reads TGTGCCAGTAGTATGGCCGGGGGTGTGGAAAAACTGTTTTTT.

The chain joins TRBV6-5 to TRBJ2-1, with 8 bases that match TRBD2. The CDR3 runs to 15 residues. V shed 5 bases and J 6 bases; nucleotides not matched to a gene: 9. The germline V gene has CDR1 MNHEY and CDR2 SVGAGI. CDR3 region: CASSPPGGAGNEQFF. The CDR3 nucleotides are TGTGCCAGCAGTCCCCCGGGAGGGGCGGGCAATGAGCAGTTCTTC.

CDR3 region: CASSYQTNYGYTF. CDR3 sequence (DNA): TGTGCCAGCAGTTACCAGACTAACTATGGCTACACCTTC. The chain recombines TRBV6-5 with TRBJ1-2; no reliable D call. This CDR3 is 13 amino acids long. V was cut by 2 bases and J by 0 bases, with 4 bases left in between. Germline CDR1 and CDR2: MNHEY and SVGAGI.

The V and J genes are TRBV4-2 and TRBJ2-6; 7 bases match TRBD1. CDR1 is LGHNA, CDR2 YNFKEQ, per germline. This CDR3 region has 16 residues. Trimming cost V 6 bases and J 1 base; bases outside gene matches: 6. DNA of the CDR3: TGTGCCAGCAGTCATCAACAGGGGTCTGGGGCCAACGTCCTGACTTTC. Its protein product is CASSHQQGSGANVLTF.

This chain joins TRBV27 and TRBJ1-2; 11 bases map to TRBD1. V shed 5 bases and J 6 bases; nucleotides not matched to a gene: 5. The length of the CDR3 is 14 residues. From germline, CDR1 is MNHEY and CDR2 SMNVEV (reference sequence). CDR3 DNA: TGTGCCAGCAGTCAGCGGGACAGGGGGAATGGCTACACCTTC. Its protein is CASSQRDRGNGYTF.

The chain couples TRBV6-4 to TRBJ2-1; 7 bases match TRBD2. This CDR3 spans 15 amino acids. Germline CDR1 and CDR2: MRHNA and SNTAGT. After removal of 5 bases from V and 0 bases from J, the junction contained 4 bases not matched to a gene. CDR3: CASSPTGGSYNEQFF. CDR3 in DNA: TGTGCCAGCAGTCCCACGGGAGGCTCCTACAATGAGCAGTTCTTC.

The chain is built from TRBV19 and TRBJ1-2; 7 bases fit TRBD1. This CDR3 spans 14 amino acids. Per the germline V gene, CDR1 is LNHDA and CDR2 is SQIVND (reference sequence). Trimming took 4 bases from V and 2 from J; bases not matched to a gene: 4. CDR3 sequence (DNA): TGTGCCAGTAGTACTCCGGGACAGAACTATGGCTACACCTTC. It yields the protein CASSTPGQNYGYTF.

The CDR3 region has the DNA TGTGCCTGGAGTGTTGACAGGGTCGCTGAAGCTTTCTTT. This codes for CAWSVDRVAEAFF. The J gene is TRBJ1-1, the V gene TRBV30, with 7 bases identical to TRBD1. CDR1 and CDR2 (germline): GTSNPN, SVGIG (reference sequence). This CDR3 is 13 amino acids long. V was pared by 0 bases and J by 6 bases, with 4 bases of the junction left unmatched.

The chain combines TRBV27 with TRBJ2-1, with 7 bases that match TRBD2. After removal of 7 bases from V and 3 bases from J, the junction contained 6 bases not matched to a gene. This CDR3 is built from 14 residues. Germline values: CDR1 MNHEY, CDR2 SMNVEV (reference sequence). This chain's CDR3 is CASKVSGNYNEQFF. The CDR3, as DNA: TGTGCCAGCAAGGTCAGCGGGAACTACAATGAGCAGTTCTTC.